The clone carrying this T cell receptor (beta chain) was counted ten times or more. V gave up 2 bases and J gave up 0 bases; unmatched junction bases: 5. The CDR3 spans 18 residues. The TCR beta CDR3 regions underwent amplification from RNA transcripts. HTBI-primed RT-PCR formed the first round, and a multiplex PCR formed the second. TCRdb re-analysed the multiplex PCR reads in MiXCR, keeping a single row per CDR3 protein. In the table there are some 350,000 distinct CDR3 sequences, 17% of which are singletons. These data are taken from a study of Graves' ophthalmopathy and Graves' hyperthyroidism. V usage is TRBV12-3 or TRBV12-4 and J usage is TRBJ2-4; 12 bases map to TRBD2. The specimen was peripheral blood. The receptor was isolated from an adult woman with stable Graves' hyperthyroidism. CDR3 in amino acids: CASSLLAGGHPAKNIQYF. CDR3 coding DNA: TGTGCCAGCAGTTTACTAGCGGGAGGGCACCCAGCCAAAAACATTCAGTACTTC.